Below are 2 T cell receptor beta chains sequenced from a single sample in a study of cytomegalovirus exposure and HLA in healthy donors. Researchers ran the PCR with 60 Vbeta and 13 Jbeta primers. TCRdb's copy holds only in-frame clones and misses some; the assay was immunoSEQ multiplex PCR. The sample consists of about 76,000 clones, approximately 81% of them appearing once. Sample: PBMCs. The source of these receptors is a woman between 40 and 50 years old in good health and CMV-seropositive.

The rearrangement links TRBV11-3 to TRBJ2-5, with TRBD2 as a possible D gene (6 bases). Trimming removed 5 bases at V and 1 base at J, with 14 bases between. The germline V gene encodes CDR1 SGHNT and CDR2 YENEEA. The CDR3 is made up of 15 amino acids. The CDR3 coding sequence is TGTGCCAGCAGCCCCCGGGGAGGAGCCCAAGAGACCCAGTACTTC. It specifies CASSPRGGAQETQYF.

The table lists this clone with a few counts. The chain recombines TRBV2 with TRBJ1-3; D may be TRBD1 (5 bases). This CDR3 has 15 amino acids. Per germline, CDR1 SNHLY and CDR2 FYNNEI. Trimming pared 6 bases from V and 0 bases from J, leaving 12 bases between. The CDR3 spells CASSTDTSSGNTIYF. The CDR3 nucleotides are TGTGCCAGCAGCACGGACACCAGCTCTGGAAACACCATATATTTT.